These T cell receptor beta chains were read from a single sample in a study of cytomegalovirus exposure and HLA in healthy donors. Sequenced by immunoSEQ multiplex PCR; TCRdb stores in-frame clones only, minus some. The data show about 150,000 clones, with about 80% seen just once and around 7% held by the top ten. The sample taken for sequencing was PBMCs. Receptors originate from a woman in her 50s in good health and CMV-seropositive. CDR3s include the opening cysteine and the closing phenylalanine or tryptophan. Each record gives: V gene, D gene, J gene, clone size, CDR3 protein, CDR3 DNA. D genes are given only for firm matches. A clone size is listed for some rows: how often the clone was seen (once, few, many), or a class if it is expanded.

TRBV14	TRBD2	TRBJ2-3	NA	CASSQENRRLALDTQYF	TGTGCCAGCAGCCAAGAAAACCGGAGACTAGCGTTAGATACGCAGTATTTT
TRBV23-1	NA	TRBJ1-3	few	CASSPGGNTIYF	TGCGCCAGCAGTCCGGGGGGAAACACCATATATTTT
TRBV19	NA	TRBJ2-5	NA	CASSNSQGRTQYF	TGTGCCAGTAGTAATAGTCAGGGGAGGACCCAGTACTTC
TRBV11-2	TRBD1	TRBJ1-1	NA	CASSRQGARSNTEAFF	TGTGCCAGCAGCCGCCAGGGGGCAAGGTCGAACACTGAAGCTTTCTTT
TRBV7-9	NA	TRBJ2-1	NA	CAGGGGGFEQFF	TGTGCGGGGGGAGGGGGGGGGTTCGAGCAGTTCTTC
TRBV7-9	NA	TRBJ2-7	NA	CASSLGAYEQYF	TGTGCCAGCAGCTTAGGGGCATACGAGCAGTACTTC
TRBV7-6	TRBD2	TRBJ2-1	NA	CASSFAGLEGEQFF	TGTGCCAGCAGCTTCGCCGGACTAGAGGGTGAGCAGTTCTTC
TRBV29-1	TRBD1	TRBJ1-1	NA	CSVDEGGVGTEAFF	TGCAGCGTTGATGAAGGGGGCGTCGGCACTGAAGCTTTCTTT
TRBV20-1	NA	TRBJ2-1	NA	CSATGNNEQFF	TGCAGTGCTACGGGAAACAATGAGCAGTTCTTC
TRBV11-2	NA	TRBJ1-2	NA	CASSLVPYYGYTF	TGTGCCAGCAGCTTAGTTCCTTACTATGGCTACACCTTC
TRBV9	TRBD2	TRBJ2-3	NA	CASSFSGGASTDTQYF	TGTGCCAGCAGCTTTAGCGGGGGGGCAAGCACAGATACGCAGTATTTT
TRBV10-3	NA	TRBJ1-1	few	CASQGRRTEAFF	TGTGCCAGCCAAGGGAGGAGGACTGAAGCTTTCTTT
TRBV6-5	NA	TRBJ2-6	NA	CASSYKTVTGANVLTF	TGTGCCAGCAGTTACAAGACAGTTACTGGGGCCAACGTCCTGACTTTC
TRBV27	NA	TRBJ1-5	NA	CASSFAGVGQPQHF	TGTGCCAGCAGTTTTGCAGGGGTAGGGCAGCCCCAGCATTTT
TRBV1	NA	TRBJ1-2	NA	CTSSQGSKVVGASGKHYGYTF	TGCACCAGCAGCCAAGGTTCCAAGGTCGTAGGGGCTTCAGGGAAACACTATGGCTACACCTTC
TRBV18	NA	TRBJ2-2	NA	CASSPSPGTNTGELFF	TGTGCCAGCTCACCATCTCCGGGGACAAACACCGGGGAGCTGTTTTTT